This entry lists 24 T cell receptor beta chains sequenced from one sample in a study of shared clonotypes between healthy human individuals. Some clones are missing from TCRdb's copy, which holds only in-frame ones; the method was immunoSEQ multiplex PCR. The sample includes 2 million to 2.5 million clones, roughly 92% of them seen just once. The sequencing sample was made of naive CD4+ T cells from PBMCs. The subset here: CD45RA+ positively selected. The origin of the receptors is a man aged 18 to 30 in good health. Some clones in this sample may be carry-over from other donors' samples.

This chain connects TRBV6-1 to TRBJ1-5, with D possibly matching TRBD1 (5 bases). CDR3 length equals 14 residues. Per germline, CDR1 MNHNS and CDR2 SASEGT. Trimming cost V 3 bases and J 7 bases, with 13 bases left between them. CDR3 sequence: CASSDEAGRQPQHF. CDR3 coding DNA: TGTGCCAGCAGTGATGAAGCAGGGAGGCAGCCCCAGCATTTT.

The chain links TRBV7-3 to TRBJ1-1; the match to TRBD1 covers 9 bases. The CDR3 covers 14 residues. Germline trimming cut 2 bases from V and 6 bases from J; bases unmatched to any gene: 4. Germline lookup yields CDR1 SGHTA and CDR2 FQGTGA. CDR3 residues: CASSLGTGGAEAFF. CDR3 nucleotide sequence: TGTGCCAGCAGCTTAGGAACAGGGGGCGCTGAAGCTTTCTTT.

The chain has TRBV28 and TRBJ1-5; a possible D gene is TRBD1 (5 bases). Germline V gives CDR1 MDHEN, CDR2 SYDVKM. CDR3 length equals 15 residues. V lost 6 bases, J lost 9 bases, and 21 bases lay in between. The CDR3 region is CASSPGAGGYLPQHF. CDR3 coding DNA: TGTGCCAGCAGCCCCGGGGCGGGGGGGTATCTGCCCCAGCATTTT.

This chain joins TRBV12-5 and TRBJ1-1, with D uncertain. CDR3 size: 12 residues. CDR1 is LGHNT and CDR2 is FRNRAP in the germline V gene. V lost 8 bases to trimming and J lost 3 bases, with 10 bases between them. The CDR3: CASSRLDTEAFF. Here the CDR3 DNA reads TGTGCTAGTAGTCGATTGGACACTGAAGCTTTCTTT.

The chain recombines TRBV6-1 with TRBJ2-2; possible D gene TRBD2, 5 bases. Germline CDR1 MNHNS, CDR2 SASEGT. CDR3 length: 14 amino acids. Trimming removed 4 bases at V and 9 bases at J, with 15 bases between. The CDR3 protein is CASSVSTGWRELFF. The CDR3 DNA follows: TGTGCCAGCAGTGTTTCTACGGGGTGGCGGGAGCTGTTTTTT.

The sample holds one count of this clone. The chain is built from TRBV7-9 and TRBJ2-7; no clear D. The CDR3 consists of 12 residues. Germline loops: CDR1 SEHNR, CDR2 FQNEAQ (reference sequence). Trimming removed 3 bases at V and 9 bases at J, with 12 bases between. The CDR3 region is CASSFGPIGQYF. In nucleotides, the CDR3 is TGTGCCAGCAGCTTTGGACCTATTGGGCAGTACTTC.

This CDR3 is CASSLQDGGQETQYF. In nucleotides, the CDR3 is TGCGCCAGCAGCCTACAGGATGGCGGACAAGAGACCCAGTACTTC. This chain links TRBV4-1 with TRBJ2-5; weak D call: TRBD1 (5 bases). This CDR3 is 15 amino acids long. Germline V gives CDR1 MGHRA, CDR2 YSYEKL. Trimming removed 4 bases from V and 2 bases from J, with 14 bases in between.

The chain links TRBV6-5 to TRBJ2-7; 11 positions match TRBD1. The germline V gene encodes CDR1 MNHEY and CDR2 SVGAGI. This CDR3 region has 16 residues. V lost 3 bases to trimming and J lost 7 bases; unmatched junction nucleotides: 11. The CDR3 sequence is CASSYFPGQGVKEQYF. The CDR3, as DNA: TGTGCCAGCAGTTATTTTCCGGGACAGGGGGTGAAGGAGCAGTACTTC.

About this clone itself: The same CDR3 is also encoded by other DNA sequences in this sample. The chain is built from TRBV6-1 and TRBJ1-2; the D gene is possibly TRBD1 (5 bases). Germline V gives CDR1 MNHNS, CDR2 SASEGT. V lost 3 bases, J lost 1 base, and 6 bases lay in between. The CDR3 spans 13 residues. CDR3 DNA: TGTGCCAGCAGTGAGACAGTTAACTATGGCTACACCTTC. Translated: CASSETVNYGYTF.

CDR3 in amino acids: CASSSFDSIPNEKLFF. The CDR3 DNA follows: TGTGCCAGCAGTTCCTTTGATTCGATTCCCAATGAAAAACTGTTTTTT. V gene TRBV6-5 combines with J gene TRBJ1-4; no clear D gene. Germline CDR1 reads MNHEY; CDR2 reads SVGAGI. Trimming took off 4 bases at V and 5 bases at J, with 17 bases between the two ends. The CDR3 has 16 residues.

The chain is built from TRBV6-5 and TRBJ1-5; TRBD1 is a possible D gene (6 bases). The CDR3 covers 15 residues. Germline-derived CDR1 and CDR2 are MNHEY and SVGAGI. Trimming left V 7 bases short and J 7 bases short, with 20 bases between. The CDR3 DNA reads TGTGCCAGCATGCTTAGCGTGGGGGCCAGACAGCCCCAGCATTTT. This encodes CASMLSVGARQPQHF.

A note on this clone: Other DNA variants within this sample encode the same CDR3. The genes are TRBV6-5 and TRBJ2-7; 11 bases agree with TRBD2. The V gene's germline CDR1 is MNHEY and CDR2 SVGAGI. This CDR3 is 15 amino acids long. The trim removed 3 bases at V and 2 bases at J, leaving 3 bases unmatched. The CDR3 loop is CASSYGLAGAYEQYF. The CDR3 DNA reads as TGTGCCAGCAGTTATGGACTAGCGGGCGCCTACGAGCAGTACTTC.

About this clone: Other DNA sequences in the sample encode the same CDR3. The gene calls are TRBV28 and TRBJ2-7; 8 bases align to TRBD2. CDR3 size: 15 residues. Germline assignment: CDR1 MDHEN and CDR2 SYDVKM. J gave up 2 bases and V 7 bases, and 10 bases lay outside the gene matches. The CDR3 sequence: CASTPGLAGTYEQYF. The CDR3 nucleotides are TGTGCCAGCACCCCCGGCCTAGCGGGTACCTACGAGCAGTACTTC.

As for this clone: Other nucleotide sequences from this sample produce the same CDR3. V is TRBV28 and J is TRBJ1-1; D might be TRBD1 (5 bases). Trimming cost V 2 bases and J 4 bases, with 8 bases left between them. There are 13 residues in the CDR3. CDR1 is MDHEN, CDR2 SYDVKM, per germline. The CDR3 spells CASSLAGGTEAFF. CDR3 DNA: TGTGCCAGCAGTTTAGCGGGGGGCACTGAAGCTTTCTTT.

CDR3 in amino acids: CASSPPSGEQYF. The CDR3 bases are TGTGCCAGCAGCCCACCGTCCGGCGAGCAGTACTTC. The chain couples TRBV5-4 to TRBJ2-7; D remains ambiguous. Germline values: CDR1 SGHNT, CDR2 YYREEE (reference sequence). V lost 4 bases and J 6 bases, leaving 11 bases between the germline ends. The CDR3 consists of 12 residues.

The chain joins TRBV28 to TRBJ2-4; D gene uncertain. The V gene's germline CDR1 is MDHEN and CDR2 SYDVKM. Trimming pared 3 bases from V and 4 bases from J, leaving 16 bases between. This CDR3 region has 16 residues. In nucleotides, the CDR3 is TGTGCCAGCAGTTTTTATCTCGCGGCAGCTAAAAACATTCAGTACTTC. Its translation is CASSFYLAAAKNIQYF.

This clone was picked up one time. The rearrangement joins TRBV19 to TRBJ1-5; TRBD1 matches 7 bases. Looked up from germline, CDR1 is LNHDA and CDR2 is SQIVND (reference sequence). The CDR3 covers 15 residues. Trimming cost V 5 bases and J 1 base; bases outside gene matches: 5. CDR3 coding DNA: TGTGCCAGTAGTGGCGGACAGGACAGCAATCAGCCCCAGCATTTT. Its translation is CASSGGQDSNQPQHF.

This sequence joins TRBV4-1 and TRBJ2-1; D gene ambiguous. Germline loops: CDR1 MGHRA, CDR2 YSYEKL. The CDR3 length is 16 residues. V was pared by 1 base and J by 4 bases, with 14 bases between. CDR3: CASSQVSPRVYNEQFF. As DNA, the CDR3 is TGCGCCAGCAGCCAAGTATCCCCCCGGGTGTACAATGAGCAGTTCTTC.

This chain connects TRBV5-1 to TRBJ2-1; 7 bases line up with TRBD2. The germline CDR1 and CDR2 sequences are SGHRS and YFSETQ. Trimming removed 2 bases from V and 3 bases from J; junction bases left unmatched: 8. The CDR3 spans 16 residues. The CDR3 loop is CASSLAGTPYYNEQFF. As DNA, the CDR3 is TGCGCCAGCAGCTTAGCGGGGACTCCCTACTACAATGAGCAGTTCTTC.

V is TRBV9 and J is TRBJ2-1, with D unclear. The germline gives CDR1 SGDLS, CDR2 YYNGEE. With 3 bases removed from V and 8 bases from J, the gap between germline ends came to 12 bases. The CDR3 totals 13 residues. The DNA of the CDR3 is TGTGCCAGCAGCGCTCGACGGGCCCATGAGCAGTTCTTC. It yields the protein CASSARRAHEQFF.

A remark on this clone: In the same sample, other DNA sequences code for this CDR3. This chain connects TRBV7-2 to TRBJ2-7; D is unresolved. CDR1 is SGHTA and CDR2 is FQGNSA in the germline V gene. Trimming pared 5 bases from V and 3 bases from J, leaving 11 bases between. The length of the CDR3 is 13 residues. The CDR3 DNA reads as TGTGCCAGCAGCCGGACGGCTAGCTACGAGCAGTACTTC. Its translation: CASSRTASYEQYF.

The genes are TRBV28 and TRBJ2-5; 10 bases are a match to TRBD1. The length of the CDR3 is 13 residues. The J segment lost 5 bases and the V segment lost 6 bases, leaving 3 bases of the junction unmatched. Germline-derived CDR1 and CDR2 are MDHEN and SYDVKM. The CDR3 reads CASRTGGEETQYF. In nucleotides, the CDR3 is TGTGCCAGCAGGACAGGGGGCGAGGAGACCCAGTACTTC.

This chain links TRBV7-2 with TRBJ1-2; D remains unclear. V was cut by 4 bases and J by 6 bases, with 12 bases left in between. The CDR3 length is 13 residues. Germline CDR1 SGHTA, CDR2 FQGNSA. Written as DNA, the CDR3 is TGTGCCAGCAGCTCGCGTTCCGGCAATGGCTACACCTTC. This encodes CASSSRSGNGYTF.

This rearrangement joins TRBV4-2 to TRBJ2-7, with 7 bases identical to TRBD2. This CDR3 region has 16 residues. Unmatched junction bases numbered 7, after V lost 0 bases and J lost 2 bases. Germline loops: CDR1 LGHNA, CDR2 YNFKEQ. The CDR3 protein is CASSQDTSGVTYEQYF. CDR3 bases: TGTGCCAGCAGCCAAGATACCAGCGGGGTGACCTACGAGCAGTACTTC.